Listed here are 21 T cell receptor beta chains from one sample, sequenced in a study of blood T cell repertoires in COVID-19 (TCRdb year 2020). The library was generated by the immunoSEQ multiplex PCR assay. TCRdb obtained this table from immuneACCESS and retained in-frame rearrangements with V and J assigned. These tables miss some clones; where compared with another copy, unresolved V genes account for less than half of the shortfall, and the remainder is unexplained. The sample data list under 150,000 clones, and about 86% of these were observed just once. The ten largest clones add up to about 2.3% of the sample. Source material: PBMCs or T cells enriched from blood (not recorded which). Source of these receptors: a man in his forties with acute COVID-19.

This chain connects TRBV5-4 to TRBJ1-6; D remains unclear. Looked up from germline, CDR1 is SGHNT and CDR2 is YYREEE (reference sequence). Trimming pared 3 bases from V and 8 bases from J, leaving 6 bases between. The length of the CDR3 is 12 residues. As DNA, the CDR3 is TGTGCCAGCAGCTACGAGGATTCACCCCTCCACTTT. This codes for CASSYEDSPLHF.

This chain connects TRBV28 to TRBJ1-1; D is uncertain. V lost 3 bases to trimming and J lost 6 bases, with 5 bases between them. Per germline, CDR1 MDHEN and CDR2 SYDVKM. The CDR3 consists of 11 residues. CDR3 coding DNA: TGTGCCAGCAGTTTCGTCGCTGAAGCTTTCTTT. It yields the protein CASSFVAEAFF.

The chain employs TRBV3-1 (or the pseudogene TRBV3-2) and TRBJ2-7, with D uncertain. The CDR3 covers 15 residues. The V end lost 3 bases, the J end lost 1 base, and 13 bases lay between the germline ends. From germline, CDR1 is LGHDT and CDR2 YNNKEL (reference sequence). The CDR3 nucleotides are TGTGCCAGCAGCCAGTTAGTTGGTTCATCCTACGAGCAGTACTTC. Protein product: CASSQLVGSSYEQYF.

The rearrangement joins TRBV6-5 to TRBJ2-3; TRBD2 matches 8 bases. J gave up 4 bases and V 1 base, and 4 bases lay outside the gene matches. In germline, CDR1 is MNHEY, CDR2 SVGAGI. There are 15 residues in the CDR3. The CDR3: CASSYLSGGADTQYF. In DNA, the CDR3 is TGTGCCAGCAGTTACTTATCCGGGGGGGCAGATACGCAGTATTTT.

This clone has a single count. The chain has TRBV5-5 and TRBJ2-2; D perhaps matches TRBD2 (5 bases). The germline V gene encodes CDR1 SGHKS and CDR2 YYEKEE (reference sequence). V was cut by 0 bases and J by 6 bases, with 6 bases left in between. The CDR3 has 13 residues. Here the CDR3 reads CASSLALAGELFF. CDR3 DNA: TGTGCCAGCAGCTTGGCACTAGCCGGGGAGCTGTTTTTT.

The chain links TRBV6-5 to TRBJ2-7; D gene uncertain. Looked up from germline, CDR1 is MNHEY and CDR2 is SVGAGI. V was shortened by 6 bases and J by 7 bases, with 22 bases between the two germline ends. This CDR3 contains 15 residues. CDR3 coding DNA: TGTGCCAGCAGATTATCCAACCTAGAGACGGTAGAGCAGTACTTC. This sequence encodes CASRLSNLETVEQYF.

The rearrangement links TRBV10-1 to TRBJ1-1, with D possibly being TRBD1 (5 bases). Germline CDR1 WNHNN, CDR2 SYGVQD (reference sequence). V lost 4 bases, J lost 7 bases, and 19 bases lay in between. The CDR3 length is 15 residues. The CDR3 sequence: CASSGGNAGRGEAFF. DNA for the CDR3: TGCGCCAGCAGTGGGGGCAACGCAGGTCGCGGTGAAGCTTTCTTT.

The chain combines TRBV7-3 with TRBJ2-6; D perhaps matches TRBD2 (6 bases). Germline values: CDR1 SGHTA, CDR2 FQGTGA. The CDR3 covers 18 residues. The V gene lost 1 base and the J gene lost 0 bases, with 13 bases spanning the gap. The CDR3 DNA reads as TGTGCCAGCAGCTTAAAACTAGCTGAAAACTCTGGGGCCAACGTCCTGACTTTC. Translation: CASSLKLAENSGANVLTF.

In its sample, this clone was seen a few times. This chain uses TRBV5-1 with TRBJ2-3; 11 bases line up with TRBD2. Per germline, CDR1 SGHRS and CDR2 YFSETQ. After removal of 3 bases from V and 2 bases from J, the junction contained 5 bases not matched to a gene. The CDR3 covers 16 residues. The CDR3 loop is CASSSLTSGTTDTQYF. The CDR3 DNA reads TGCGCCAGCAGCTCCCTGACTAGCGGGACCACAGATACGCAGTATTTT.

In this sample, this clone turned up a few times. V gene TRBV29-1 combines with J gene TRBJ1-1; D uncertain. The V and J ends lost 4 bases and 7 bases respectively, with 13 bases between them. CDR3 length equals 12 residues. Germline loops: CDR1 SQVTM, CDR2 ANQGSEA. CDR3 DNA: TGCAGCGTTGTGTCCGGGTCCTTTGAAGCTTTCTTT. This codes for CSVVSGSFEAFF. Complete variable domain (other parts from reference TRBV29-1 and TRBJ1-1): SAVISQKPSRDICQRGTSLTIQCQVDSQVTMMFWYRQQPGQSLTLIATANQGSEATYESGFVIDKFPISRPNLTFSTLTVSNMSPEDSSIYLCSVVSGSFEAFFGQGTRLTVV.

The CDR3 reads CASSPHERETQYF. The CDR3 DNA follows: TGTGCCAGCTCACCCCACGAGCGAGAGACCCAGTACTTC. The J gene is TRBJ2-5, the V gene TRBV18; D is unclear. Germline CDR1 KGHSH, CDR2 LQKENI. Between the trimmed V and J ends, which lost 3 bases and 4 bases, there was a span of 9 bases. The CDR3 spans 13 residues.

V gene TRBV7-2 combines with J gene TRBJ2-7, with TRBD1 matching 12 bases. The J segment lost 5 bases and the V segment lost 3 bases, leaving 8 bases of the junction unmatched. The CDR3 spans 16 residues. The V gene's germline CDR1 is SGHTA and CDR2 FQGNSA. DNA for the CDR3: TGTGCCAGCAGCTTGGGAACCGGGACAGGGGGCGACGAGCAGTACTTC. It translates to CASSLGTGTGGDEQYF.

The CDR3 region is CASNPRKGAYEQYF. The CDR3 DNA reads as TGTGCCAGTAACCCCAGGAAGGGGGCTTACGAGCAGTACTTC. V is TRBV19 and J is TRBJ2-7; 7 nucleotides match TRBD1. Germline V gene sequence: CDR1 LNHDA, CDR2 SQIVND (reference sequence). CDR3 length equals 14 residues. Unmatched junction bases numbered 10, after V lost 7 bases and J lost 4 bases.

The sample holds one count of this clone. This chain joins TRBV12-3 or TRBV12-4 and TRBJ2-5; D might be TRBD1 (6 bases). This CDR3 is built from 13 residues. V was cut by 2 bases and J by 5 bases, with 9 bases left in between. The CDR3 nucleotides read TGTGCCAGCAGTTTAATCAGGGGCGAGACCCAGTACTTC. It encodes CASSLIRGETQYF.

This clone has just a few counts. This chain uses TRBV28 with TRBJ1-2, with TRBD1 matching over 7 bases. The trim removed 10 bases at V and 4 bases at J, leaving 3 bases unmatched. CDR1 and CDR2 (germline): MDHEN, SYDVKM. The CDR3 has 11 amino acids. The CDR3: CAIGTAYGYTF. For the CDR3, the DNA is TGTGCCATCGGGACAGCCTATGGCTACACCTTC.

This chain connects TRBV6-5 to TRBJ1-1; D is uncertain. Per germline, CDR1 MNHEY and CDR2 SVGAGI. Between the trimmed V and J ends, which lost 6 bases and 7 bases, there was a span of 12 bases. The CDR3 is 12 residues long. The CDR3 nucleotides read TGTGCCAGCAGCATGTCACAGATTGAAGCTTTCTTT. Translating it yields CASSMSQIEAFF.

This clone was counted a few times. CDR3 nucleotide sequence: TGTGCCAGCTCCCCCGGACAGAGAGACGCTAACTATGGCTACACCTTC. This sequence encodes CASSPGQRDANYGYTF. The chain employs TRBV18 and TRBJ1-2; TRBD1 might be the D (6 bases). There are 16 residues in the CDR3. The V and J ends lost 6 bases and 0 bases respectively, with 17 bases between them. CDR1 is KGHSH and CDR2 is LQKENI in the germline V gene.

V is TRBV6-5 and J is TRBJ2-3, with D possibly matching TRBD2 (5 bases). Trimming cost V 6 bases and J 1 base, with 5 bases left between them. The germline CDR1 and CDR2 sequences are MNHEY and SVGAGI. The CDR3 spans 12 residues. The chain's CDR3 is CASSGGTDTQYF. As DNA, the CDR3 is TGTGCCAGCAGCGGGGGCACAGATACGCAGTATTTT.

Sample share makes this clone medium-sized. The V gene is TRBV9, the J gene TRBJ2-7; 9 bases align to TRBD1. CDR3 length: 15 residues. CDR1 is SGDLS, CDR2 YYNGEE, per germline. Trimming took 5 bases from V and 3 from J; bases not matched to a gene: 9. DNA for the CDR3: TGTGCCAGCAGTCCTTTTACGACAGGGGGCTACGAGCAGTACTTC. This sequence encodes CASSPFTTGGYEQYF.

The chain links TRBV6-5 to TRBJ1-1, with D possibly TRBD1 on 5 matching bases. The V gene lost 8 bases and the J gene lost 3 bases, with 19 bases spanning the gap. CDR3 length: 15 amino acids. CDR1 is MNHEY and CDR2 is SVGAGI in the germline V gene. The CDR3 spells CASLNFRAADTEAFF. The CDR3 nucleotides are TGTGCCAGCCTTAACTTCAGGGCGGCGGACACTGAAGCTTTCTTT.

The chain is built from TRBV30 and TRBJ2-7; D possibly corresponds to TRBD2 (6 bases). Germline loops: CDR1 GTSNPN, CDR2 SVGIG (reference sequence). The V gene lost 0 bases and the J gene lost 6 bases, with 9 bases spanning the gap. The CDR3 length is 12 residues. The CDR3: CAWSVGGFEQYF. The DNA for the CDR3 is TGTGCCTGGAGTGTTGGGGGGTTCGAGCAGTACTTC.